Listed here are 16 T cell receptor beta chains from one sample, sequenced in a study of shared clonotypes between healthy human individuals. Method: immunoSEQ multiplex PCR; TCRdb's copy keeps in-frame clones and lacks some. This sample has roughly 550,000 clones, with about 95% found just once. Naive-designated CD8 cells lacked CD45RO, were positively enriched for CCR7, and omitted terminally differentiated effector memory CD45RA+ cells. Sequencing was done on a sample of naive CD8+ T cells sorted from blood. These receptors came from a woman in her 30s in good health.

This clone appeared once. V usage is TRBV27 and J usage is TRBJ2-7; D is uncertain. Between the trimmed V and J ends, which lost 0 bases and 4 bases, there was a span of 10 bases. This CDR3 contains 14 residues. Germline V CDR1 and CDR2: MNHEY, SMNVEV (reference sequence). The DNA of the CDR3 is TGTGCCAGCAGTTTATCGGTGGTAGGGTACGAGCAGTACTTC. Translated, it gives CASSLSVVGYEQYF.

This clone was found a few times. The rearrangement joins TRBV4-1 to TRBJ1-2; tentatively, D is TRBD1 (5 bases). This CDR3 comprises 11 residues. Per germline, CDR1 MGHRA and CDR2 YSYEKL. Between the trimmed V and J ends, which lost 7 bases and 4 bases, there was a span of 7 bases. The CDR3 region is CASTGGYGYTF. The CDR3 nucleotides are TGCGCCAGCACGGGGGGCTATGGCTACACCTTC.

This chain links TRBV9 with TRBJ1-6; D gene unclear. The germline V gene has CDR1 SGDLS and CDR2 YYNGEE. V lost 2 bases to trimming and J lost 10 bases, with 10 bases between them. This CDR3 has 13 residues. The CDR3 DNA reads TGTGCCAGCAGCGTCGCCCCTGGGTCACCCCTCCACTTT. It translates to CASSVAPGSPLHF.

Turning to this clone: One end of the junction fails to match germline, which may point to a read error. This CDR3 reads CASRGAEAFF. For the CDR3, the DNA is TGTGCCAGCAGAGGGGCTGAGGCTTTCTTT. The chain combines TRBV2 with TRBJ1-1; D is possibly TRBD1 (5 bases). Germline values: CDR1 SNHLY, CDR2 FYNNEI. There are 10 residues in the CDR3.

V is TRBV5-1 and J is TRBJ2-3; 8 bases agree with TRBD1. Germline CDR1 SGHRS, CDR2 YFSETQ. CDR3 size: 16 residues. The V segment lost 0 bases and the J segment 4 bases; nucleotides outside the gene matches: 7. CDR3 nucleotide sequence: TGCGCCAGCAGCTTGGCCCAGACAGGGGTTTCAGATACGCAGTATTTT. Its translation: CASSLAQTGVSDTQYF.

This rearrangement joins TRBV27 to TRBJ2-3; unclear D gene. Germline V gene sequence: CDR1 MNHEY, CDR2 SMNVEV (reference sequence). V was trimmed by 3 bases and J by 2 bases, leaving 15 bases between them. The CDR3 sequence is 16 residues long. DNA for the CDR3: TGTGCCAGCAGTTTTGACCCAGCCGAAATCACAGATACGCAGTATTTT. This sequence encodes CASSFDPAEITDTQYF.

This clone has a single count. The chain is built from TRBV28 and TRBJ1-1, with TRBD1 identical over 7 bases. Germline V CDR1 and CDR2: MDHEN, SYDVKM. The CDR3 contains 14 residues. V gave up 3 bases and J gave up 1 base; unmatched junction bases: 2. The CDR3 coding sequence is TGTGCCAGCAGTTTGACAGGGAGGAACACTGAAGCTTTCTTT. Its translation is CASSLTGRNTEAFF. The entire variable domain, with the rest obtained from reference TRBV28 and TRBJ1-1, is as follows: DVKVTQSSRYLVKRTGEKVFLECVQDMDHENMFWYRQDPGLGLRLIYFSYDVKMKEKGDIPEGYSVSREKKERFSLILESASTNQTSMYLCASSLTGRNTEAFFGQGTRLTVV.

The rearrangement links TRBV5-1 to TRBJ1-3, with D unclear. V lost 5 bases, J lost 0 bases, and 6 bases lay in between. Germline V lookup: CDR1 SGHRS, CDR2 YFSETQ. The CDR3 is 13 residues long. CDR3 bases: TGCGCCAGCAGAAGGGACTCTGGAAACACCATATATTTT. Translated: CASRRDSGNTIYF.

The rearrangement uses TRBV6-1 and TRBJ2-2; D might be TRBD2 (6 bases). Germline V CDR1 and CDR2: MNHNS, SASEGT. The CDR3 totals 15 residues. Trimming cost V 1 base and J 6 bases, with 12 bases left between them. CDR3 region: CASSEGYWRAGELFF. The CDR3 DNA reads TGTGCCAGCAGTGAAGGGTATTGGAGGGCCGGGGAGCTGTTTTTT.

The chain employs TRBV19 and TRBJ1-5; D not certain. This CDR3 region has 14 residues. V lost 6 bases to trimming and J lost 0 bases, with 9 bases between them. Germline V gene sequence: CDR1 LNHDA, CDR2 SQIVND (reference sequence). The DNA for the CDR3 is TGTGCCAGTAGGACTACAACTAGCAATCAGCCCCAGCATTTT. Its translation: CASRTTTSNQPQHF. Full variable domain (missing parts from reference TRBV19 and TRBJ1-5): DGGITQSPKYLFRKEGQNVTLSCEQNLNHDAMYWYRQDPGQGLRLIYYSQIVNDFQKGDIAEGYSVSREKKESFPLTVTSAQKNPTAFYLCASRTTTSNQPQHFGDGTRLSIL.

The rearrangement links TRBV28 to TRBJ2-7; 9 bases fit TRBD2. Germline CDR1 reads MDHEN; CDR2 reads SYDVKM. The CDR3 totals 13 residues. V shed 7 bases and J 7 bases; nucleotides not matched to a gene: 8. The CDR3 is CASTVAGAWEQYF. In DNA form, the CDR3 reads TGTGCCAGCACGGTAGCGGGAGCATGGGAGCAGTACTTC.

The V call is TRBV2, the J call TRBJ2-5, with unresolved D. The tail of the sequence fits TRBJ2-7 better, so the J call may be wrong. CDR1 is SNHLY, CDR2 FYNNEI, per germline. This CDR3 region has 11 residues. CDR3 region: CASSGSYEQYF. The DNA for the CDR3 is TGTGCCAGCAGTGGCTCCTACGAGCAGTACTTC.

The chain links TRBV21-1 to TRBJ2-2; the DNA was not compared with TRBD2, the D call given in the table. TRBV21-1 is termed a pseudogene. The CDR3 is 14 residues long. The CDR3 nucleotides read TGTGCCAGCAACCTGGGAGACAAGACCGGGGAGCTGTTTTTT. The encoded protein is CASNLGDKTGELFF.

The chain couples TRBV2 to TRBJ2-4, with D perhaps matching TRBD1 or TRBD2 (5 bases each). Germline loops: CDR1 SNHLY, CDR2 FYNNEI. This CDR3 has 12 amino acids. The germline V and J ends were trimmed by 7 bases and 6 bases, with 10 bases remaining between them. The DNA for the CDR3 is TGTGCCAGCATTGGGACCAGAAACATTCAGTACTTC. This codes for CASIGTRNIQYF.

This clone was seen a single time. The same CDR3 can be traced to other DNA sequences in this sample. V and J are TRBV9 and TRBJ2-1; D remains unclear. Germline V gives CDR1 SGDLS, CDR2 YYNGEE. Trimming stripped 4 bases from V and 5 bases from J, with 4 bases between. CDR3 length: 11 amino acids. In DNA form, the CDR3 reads TGTGCCAGCAGCCCTAACAATGAGCAGTTCTTC. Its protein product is CASSPNNEQFF.

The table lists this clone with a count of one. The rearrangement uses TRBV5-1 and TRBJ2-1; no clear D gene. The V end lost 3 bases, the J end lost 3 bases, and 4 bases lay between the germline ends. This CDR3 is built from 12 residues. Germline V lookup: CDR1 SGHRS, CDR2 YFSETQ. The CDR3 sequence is CASSSYYNEQFF. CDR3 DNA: TGCGCCAGCAGCTCATACTACAATGAGCAGTTCTTC.